This TCR beta chain was identified during a study of post-analysis software for immune sequencing data. Study results and limitations: TRBV5-6, TRBV5-1 and TRBV20-1 were among roughly five TRBV segments more frequent in patients than controls.

cDNA libraries of TCR beta carried unique molecular identifiers. TCRdb called the PCR reads again in MiXCR, with one record for every CDR3 protein. The sample yields 350,000 to 450,000 distinct CDR3 sequences, over 30% seen once. V lost 3 bases, J lost 7 bases, and 13 bases lay in between. Germline CDR1 reads DFQATT; CDR2 reads SNEGSKA (reference sequence). The CDR3 sequence is 12 residues long. This clonotype was detected only a few times. Its matching antigen is unknown. V gene TRBV20-1 combines with J gene TRBJ2-7; no firm D call. Sequencing was done on a sample of blood. This sequence originates from a girl aged 2 to 10 with multiple sclerosis. The DNA for the CDR3 is TGCAGTGCTAGCCCCCTCCTTAGGGAGCAGTACTTC. Amino acid sequence: CSASPLLREQYF.